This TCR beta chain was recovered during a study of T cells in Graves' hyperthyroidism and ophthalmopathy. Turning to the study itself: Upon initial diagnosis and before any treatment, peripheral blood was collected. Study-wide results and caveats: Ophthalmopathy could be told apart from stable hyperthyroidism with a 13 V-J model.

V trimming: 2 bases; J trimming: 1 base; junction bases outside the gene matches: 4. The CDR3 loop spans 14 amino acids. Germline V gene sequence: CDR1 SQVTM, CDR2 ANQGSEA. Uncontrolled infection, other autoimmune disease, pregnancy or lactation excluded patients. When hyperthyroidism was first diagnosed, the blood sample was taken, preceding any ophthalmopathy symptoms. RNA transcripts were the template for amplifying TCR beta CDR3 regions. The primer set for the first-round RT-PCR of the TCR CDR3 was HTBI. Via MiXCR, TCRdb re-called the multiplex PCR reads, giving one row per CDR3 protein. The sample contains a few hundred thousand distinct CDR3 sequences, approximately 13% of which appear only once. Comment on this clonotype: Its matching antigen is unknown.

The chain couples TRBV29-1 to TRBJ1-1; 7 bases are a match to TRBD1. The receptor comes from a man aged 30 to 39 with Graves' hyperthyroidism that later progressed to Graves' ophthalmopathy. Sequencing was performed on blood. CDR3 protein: CSVERQGQNTEAFF. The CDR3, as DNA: TGCAGCGTTGAACGACAGGGACAGAACACTGAAGCTTTCTTT.